This TCR beta chain is from a study of PD-1 blockade in classical Hodgkin lymphoma. General study findings and limits: Nothing has yet pinned down what causes the repertoire differences, possibly disease activity or prior therapy. Some patients began nivolumab under 1 year after ASCT. These patients were excluded from later analyses. CD4+ but not CD8+ TCR diversity rose significantly by C4D1. TCR diversity at baseline was reported to be reduced in newly diagnosed patients relative to healthy donors.

CDR3 length equals 17 residues. The V and J ends lost 1 base and 0 bases respectively, with 13 bases between them. Germline lookup yields CDR1 SGHAT and CDR2 FQNNGV. Comment on this clone: Its target is not known.

Every single patient, without exception, relapsed after autologous stem cell transplantation, and brentuximab vedotin exposure varied. Investigators obtained CD8+ T cells from thawed PBMCs by magnetic negative selection. Here immunoSEQ multiplex PCR was the method, and the copy in TCRdb shows in-frame clones only, minus some. Here the sample spans about 2,400 clones, about two thirds being singletons. Sequenced material: CD8+ T cells from blood, taken at baseline. The chain has TRBV11-2 and TRBJ2-1; D perhaps matches TRBD2 (5 bases). This clonotype originated in a human donor with classical Hodgkin lymphoma. CDR3 bases: TGTGCCAGCAGCTTAGGGTTGGAGGCCGCCTCCTACAATGAGCAGTTCTTC. Translation gives CASSLGLEAASYNEQFF.